Below are 16 T cell receptor beta chains sequenced from a single sample in a study of Ad26.COV2.S vaccination and SARS-CoV-2 variants. This sample's treatment: approximately 18 received Ad26.COV2.S at low or high dose, single or two shots; 5 received placebo; per-sample allocation not given. All samples were drawn on day 63, counting from the first vaccine or placebo injection. Clones were read by immunoSEQ multiplex PCR, and TCRdb kept only the in-frame ones, dropping some. The table includes about 680,000 clones, around 89% detected once. The source was peripheral blood, collected in a trial of Ad26.COV2.S vaccine versus placebo. The receptors were sampled from a person aged 18-65 years who received the Ad26.COV2.S COVID-19 vaccine or a placebo.

The genes are TRBV5-8 and TRBJ2-5; a possible D gene is TRBD1 (6 bases). With 0 bases removed from V and 5 bases from J, the gap between germline ends came to 17 bases. Germline values: CDR1 SGHTS, CDR2 YDEGEE. This CDR3 has 16 residues. The CDR3 sequence is CASSLVGQGRRETQYF. The CDR3 region has the DNA TGTGCCAGCAGCTTGGTCGGGCAGGGGAGAAGGGAGACCCAGTACTTC.

The rearrangement links TRBV9 to TRBJ2-1; D gene unclear. V was cut by 7 bases and J by 6 bases, with 17 bases left in between. The CDR3 runs 14 residues. CDR1 is SGDLS and CDR2 is YYNGEE in the germline V gene. The CDR3 is CASGNGQGGNEQFF. The CDR3 DNA sequence: TGTGCCAGCGGAAACGGTCAAGGCGGCAATGAGCAGTTCTTC.

The gene calls are TRBV7-9 and TRBJ2-3; D remains ambiguous. Germline loops: CDR1 SEHNR, CDR2 FQNEAQ (reference sequence). The germline V and J ends were trimmed by 5 bases and 0 bases, with 9 bases remaining between them. CDR3 length: 14 amino acids. CDR3 in amino acids: CASSPRISTDTQYF. For the CDR3, the DNA is TGTGCCAGCAGCCCGAGGATAAGCACAGATACGCAGTATTTT.

This chain links TRBV4-1 with TRBJ1-1; D is unresolved. Trimming pared 4 bases from V and 5 bases from J, leaving 14 bases between. The CDR3 has 14 residues. Germline V gives CDR1 MGHRA, CDR2 YSYEKL. The CDR3 coding sequence is TGCGCCAGCAGCCCCGGGCCTTTGGGGACTGAAGCTTTCTTT. Protein: CASSPGPLGTEAFF.

This clone has a single count. The chain employs TRBV7-2 and TRBJ2-7; 10 nucleotides match TRBD2. CDR1 is SGHTA, CDR2 FQGNSA, per germline. Trimming removed 5 bases from V and 6 bases from J; junction bases left unmatched: 7. CDR3 size: 14 residues. The CDR3, as DNA: TGTGCCAGCAGCCCCGGGACTAGCGTCCCCGAGCAGTACTTC. Its translation: CASSPGTSVPEQYF.

The chain uses TRBV5-5 and TRBJ2-1, with D maybe TRBD1 (6 bases). The germline CDR1 and CDR2 sequences are SGHKS and YYEKEE (reference sequence). CDR3 length equals 14 residues. The germline V and J ends were trimmed by 0 bases and 6 bases, with 10 bases remaining between them. CDR3 amino acids: CASSLGMGANEQFF. The DNA for the CDR3 is TGTGCCAGCAGCTTGGGTATGGGGGCCAATGAGCAGTTCTTC.

This clone was observed a single time. The V call is TRBV7-2, the J call TRBJ1-2; D is ambiguous. Trimming shortened V by 8 bases and J by 8 bases, and 21 bases separated the two germline ends. CDR3 length: 14 residues. CDR1 SGHTA and CDR2 FQGNSA come from the germline V gene. The CDR3 is CASSDGQASRGYTF. The CDR3 DNA sequence: TGTGCCAGCTCCGATGGGCAGGCCTCGAGGGGCTACACCTTC.

The rearrangement joins TRBV7-7 to TRBJ2-5; 13 nucleotides align to TRBD2. Looked up from germline, CDR1 is SSHAT and CDR2 is FNYEAQ (reference sequence). V dropped 4 bases and J dropped 7; count of bases not matched to a gene: 18. The CDR3 totals 19 residues. This chain's CDR3 is CASSSTTRTSGGQAGTQYF. CDR3 coding DNA: TGTGCCAGCAGCTCGACAACCCGGACTAGCGGGGGCCAAGCGGGGACCCAGTACTTC.

This chain links TRBV19 with TRBJ1-5; D gene ambiguous. V shed 3 bases and J shed 5 bases, with 14 bases lying between them. The CDR3 contains 15 residues. CDR1 is LNHDA and CDR2 is SQIVND in the germline V gene (reference sequence). CDR3 coding DNA: TGTGCCAGTAGTATCCCCGGGATGGGCCATCAGCCCCAGCATTTT. Amino acid sequence: CASSIPGMGHQPQHF.

The chain carries TRBV6-6 and TRBJ1-6; unclear D gene. V dropped 3 bases and J dropped 7 bases, with 10 bases sitting between them. CDR1 is MNHNY and CDR2 is SVGAGI in the germline V gene (reference sequence). This CDR3 spans 14 amino acids. Written as DNA, the CDR3 is TGTGCCAGCAGTTATCAGGAGATCAATTCACCCCTCCACTTT. Its protein product is CASSYQEINSPLHF.

The chain recombines TRBV27 with TRBJ2-3, with TRBD2 matching over 7 bases. Germline values: CDR1 MNHEY, CDR2 SMNVEV (reference sequence). The CDR3 contains 15 residues. V lost 7 bases, J lost 4 bases, and 11 bases stayed unmatched. The CDR3: CASNPRGVPADTQYF. The CDR3 DNA reads as TGTGCCAGCAACCCCCGGGGGGTGCCCGCAGATACGCAGTATTTT.

The chain employs TRBV6-5 and TRBJ1-2; D perhaps matches TRBD1 (5 bases). The germline V gene encodes CDR1 MNHEY and CDR2 SVGAGI. CDR3 length equals 15 residues. V was clipped by 6 bases and J by 6 bases, with 20 bases between them. CDR3 loop: CASSRGGAGFNGYTF. DNA of the CDR3: TGTGCCAGCAGCCGAGGCGGGGCAGGGTTCAATGGCTACACCTTC.

This clone was detected once. The chain links TRBV6-2 or TRBV6-3 to TRBJ2-7, with D unclear. The CDR3 runs 15 residues. CDR1 and CDR2 (germline): MNHEY, SVGEGT. Trimming pared 5 bases from V and 0 bases from J, leaving 14 bases between. CDR3 nucleotides: TGTGCCAGCAGTCCCCTGTACAGTGTCTCCTACGAGCAGTACTTC. Its protein product is CASSPLYSVSYEQYF.

The chain links TRBV10-3 to TRBJ2-1, with TRBD2 identical over 12 bases. The CDR3 has 15 amino acids. V trimming: 3 bases; J trimming: 9 bases; junction bases outside the gene matches: 6. In germline, CDR1 is ENHRY, CDR2 SYGVKD. For the CDR3, the DNA is TGTGCCATCAGTGATAGGGCTAGCGGGAGGGGTGAGCAGTTCTTC. It is translated as CAISDRASGRGEQFF.

Worth noting for this clone: The junction shows a germline mismatch at one end, possibly a read error. CDR3 nucleotide sequence: TGTGCCAGCAGCGTAGCCCCCCAGGCCAGAGGGTGCTTC. Residues: CASSVAPQARGCF. The V gene is TRBV9, the J gene TRBJ2-4; D might be TRBD2 (5 bases). CDR3 length equals 13 residues. The germline V gene encodes CDR1 SGDLS and CDR2 YYNGEE.

The chain carries TRBV6-5 and TRBJ2-7; 8 positions match TRBD1. Germline CDR1 MNHEY, CDR2 SVGAGI. The CDR3 spans 16 residues. V trimming: 2 bases; J trimming: 0 bases; junction bases outside the gene matches: 6. This CDR3 is CASSYRGQASSYEQYF. As DNA, the CDR3 is TGTGCCAGCAGTTACCGGGGACAGGCTAGCTCCTACGAGCAGTACTTC.